This is a list of T cell receptor beta chains from one sample in a study of vaccination effects on CD4 cells after COVID-19. Only in-frame clones appear in the TCRdb table, and some are missing; sequencing was by immunoSEQ multiplex PCR. The table includes around 55,000 clones, under 75% detected once. No antigen has been identified for these receptors. Material: CD4+ T cells from PBMCs cultured with SARS-CoV-2 spike peptides, obtained before COVID-19 vaccination. Source of these receptors: a human donor who received a COVID-19 vaccine. The CDR3 runs from the conserved cysteine through the conserved F or W. The order of the fields is clone size, V gene, J gene, CDR3 protein. Clone size appears in some rows only: once, few, many, or a class for an expanded clone.

>few|TRBV28|TRBJ1-5
CASTRGGSNQPQHF
>NA|TRBV3-1/TRBV3-2|TRBJ2-4
CASSNGARRYF
>NA|TRBV5-1|TRBJ1-2
CASSFGLYGYTF
>NA|TRBV27|TRBJ1-1
CASRSRHGTAEAFF
>few|TRBV25-1|TRBJ2-2
CASHGLAGGTGELFF
>NA|TRBV5-1|TRBJ1-1
CASNPTGNTEAFF
>NA|TRBV19|TRBJ1-2
CASSIVLGRHLYGYTF
>few|TRBV7-2|TRBJ1-5
CASSLAATQSNQPQHF
>NA|TRBV6-2/TRBV6-3|TRBJ2-1
CASSYSPPERLYNEQFF
>NA|TRBV7-9|TRBJ1-1
CASSLLSTEAFF
>NA|TRBV4-3|TRBJ1-5
CASSQTGGRNQPQHF
>NA|TRBV7-9|TRBJ2-7
CASSPGTGTYEQYF
>few|TRBV2|TRBJ2-7
CASSDIGSDEQYF
>NA|TRBV2|TRBJ2-7
CASSPGLVDYEQYF
>NA|TRBV6-5|TRBJ1-1
CASSYRWQADTEAFF
>NA|TRBV28|TRBJ2-2
CASSLGSGTWSTGELFF
>few|TRBV4-3|TRBJ2-2
CASSQDTGELFF
>once|TRBV15|TRBJ2-2
CATSSRGLGTGELFF
>NA|TRBV6-1|TRBJ1-5
CASSERPTGLYQPQHF
>once|TRBV18|TRBJ1-1
CASSPRVNTEAFF
>NA|TRBV30|TRBJ1-2
CAWSHGAGGF
>NA|TRBV7-2|TRBJ1-5
CASSLPRGLNNQPQHF
>few|TRBV28|TRBJ1-1
CASSPYRNTEAFF
>NA|TRBV9|TRBJ2-1
CASSVRGLPPEQFF
>NA|TRBV7-2|TRBJ1-2
CASSLVDSRGYTF
>NA|TRBV15|TRBJ1-1
CATSRADTEAFF
>NA|TRBV6-1|TRBJ2-7
CASSGGRATNPYEQYF
>once|TRBV9|TRBJ2-3
CASSPGGGTSTDTQYF
>NA|TRBV3-1/TRBV3-2|TRBJ1-2
CASGSGGYGYTF
>few|TRBV27|TRBJ2-7
CASSSYSAEQYF
>NA|TRBV29-1|TRBJ2-5
CSARSGQTYQETQYF
>NA|TRBV3-1/TRBV3-2|TRBJ1-5
CASSQAGYNQPQHF
>few|TRBV7-2|TRBJ2-1
CASSLIRTSGYNEQFF
>NA|TRBV28|TRBJ1-5
CASSSGVGGNQPQHF
>few|TRBV2|TRBJ1-6
CASSDGQALGPLHF
>NA|TRBV27|TRBJ1-1
CASRTRGRRTEAFF
>NA|TRBV5-4|NA
CASSSRDEQFF
>few|TRBV3-1/TRBV3-2|TRBJ2-4
CASSGTGGIAKNIQYF
>NA|TRBV19|TRBJ2-5
CASSMGRTETQYF
>few|TRBV19|TRBJ1-2
CASNGGTPYGYTF
>NA|TRBV6-5|TRBJ2-1
CASSPMRGGENEQFF
>NA|TRBV29-1|TRBJ2-2
CSVDTSNTGELFF
>NA|TRBV10-3|TRBJ2-2
CANGPGQGVVGELFF
>NA|TRBV10-3|TRBJ2-3
CAIRKRAGGDPDTQYF
>NA|TRBV4-1|TRBJ1-1
CASSRPGTALMNTEAFF
>NA|TRBV5-1|TRBJ1-1
CASSLAGLVFGDHSYTEAFF
>NA|TRBV4-3|TRBJ1-3
CASSQDGKGLSGNTIYF
>NA|TRBV21-1|TRBJ1-1
CASSIYRGVKNTEAFF
>NA|TRBV11-2|TRBJ2-1
CASSRLAGLSMGEQFF
>NA|TRBV18|TRBJ1-2
CASSPLPGQGNGYTF
>NA|TRBV2|TRBJ2-7
CASRVDRGYDEQYF
>few|TRBV7-2|TRBJ1-5
CASSLEVNQPQHF
>once|TRBV11-3|TRBJ2-5
CASSSKYWVRIQETQYF
>NA|TRBV18|TRBJ1-1
CASSRNPGQGSGTEAFF
>few|TRBV5-1|TRBJ1-4
CASSPAGLGEKLFF
>NA|TRBV19|TRBJ1-1
CASSIGGRGTEAFF
>few|TRBV6-5|TRBJ2-2
CASSYLSGRAGGELFF
>few|TRBV12-3/TRBV12-4|TRBJ2-1
CASSADDREQFF
>NA|TRBV7-8|TRBJ1-5
CASSLERPNQPQHF
>NA|TRBV7-3|TRBJ1-1
CASSLIAGQMNTEAFF